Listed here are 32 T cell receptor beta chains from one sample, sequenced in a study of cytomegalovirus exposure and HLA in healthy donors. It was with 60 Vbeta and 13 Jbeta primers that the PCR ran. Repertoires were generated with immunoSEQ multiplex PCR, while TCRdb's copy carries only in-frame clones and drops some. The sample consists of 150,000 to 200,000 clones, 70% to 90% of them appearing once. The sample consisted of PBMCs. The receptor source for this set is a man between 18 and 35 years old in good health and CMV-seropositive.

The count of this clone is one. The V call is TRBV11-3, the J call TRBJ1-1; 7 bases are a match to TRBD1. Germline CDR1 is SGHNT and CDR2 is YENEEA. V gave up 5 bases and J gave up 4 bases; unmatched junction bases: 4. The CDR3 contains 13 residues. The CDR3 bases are TGTGCCAGCAGCGAACAGGGGCCCACTGAAGCTTTCTTT. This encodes CASSEQGPTEAFF.

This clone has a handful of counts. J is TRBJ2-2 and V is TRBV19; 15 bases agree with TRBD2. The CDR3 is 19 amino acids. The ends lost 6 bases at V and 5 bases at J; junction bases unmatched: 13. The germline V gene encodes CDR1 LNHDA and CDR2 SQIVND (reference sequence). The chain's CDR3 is CASRALGLAGGLGTGELFF. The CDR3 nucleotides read TGTGCCAGTAGGGCCCTCGGACTAGCGGGGGGGCTTGGGACCGGGGAGCTGTTTTTT.

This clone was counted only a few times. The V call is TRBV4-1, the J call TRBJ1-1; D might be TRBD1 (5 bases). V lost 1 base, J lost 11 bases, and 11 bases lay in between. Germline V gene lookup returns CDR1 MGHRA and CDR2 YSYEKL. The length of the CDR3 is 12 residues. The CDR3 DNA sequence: TGCGCCAGCAGCCAAGGGGGGAGGGACGCTTTCTTT. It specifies CASSQGGRDAFF.

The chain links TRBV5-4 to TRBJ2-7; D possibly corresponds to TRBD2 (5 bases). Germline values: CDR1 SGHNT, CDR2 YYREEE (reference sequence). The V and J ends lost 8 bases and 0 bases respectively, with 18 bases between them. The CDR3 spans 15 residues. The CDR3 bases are TGTGCCAGTGGGCGGGCTCTCAAGGGCTCCTACGAGCAGTACTTC. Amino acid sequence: CASGRALKGSYEQYF. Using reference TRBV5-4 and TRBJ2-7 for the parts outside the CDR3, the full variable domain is ETGVTQSPTHLIKTRGQQVTLRCSSQSGHNTVSWYQQALGQGPQFIFQYYREEENGRGNFPPRFSGLQFPNYSSELNVNALELDDSALYLCASGRALKGSYEQYFGPGTRLTVT.

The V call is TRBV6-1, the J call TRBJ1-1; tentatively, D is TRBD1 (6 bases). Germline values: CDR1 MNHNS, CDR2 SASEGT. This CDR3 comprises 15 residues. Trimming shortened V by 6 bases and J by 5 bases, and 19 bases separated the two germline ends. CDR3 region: CASSERDRYGTEAFF. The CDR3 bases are TGTGCCAGCAGCGAACGCGACAGGTACGGAACTGAAGCTTTCTTT.

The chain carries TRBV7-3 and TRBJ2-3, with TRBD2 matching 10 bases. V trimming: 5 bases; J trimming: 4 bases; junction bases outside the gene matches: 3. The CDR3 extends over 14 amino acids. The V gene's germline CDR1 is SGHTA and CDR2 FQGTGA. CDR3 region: CASSAGTSADTQYF. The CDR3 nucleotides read TGTGCCAGCAGCGCCGGGACTAGCGCAGATACGCAGTATTTT.

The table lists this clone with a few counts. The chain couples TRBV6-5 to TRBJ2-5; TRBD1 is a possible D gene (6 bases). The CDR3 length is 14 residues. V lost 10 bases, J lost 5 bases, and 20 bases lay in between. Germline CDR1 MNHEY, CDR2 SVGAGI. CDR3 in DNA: TGTGCCACGCAGCCCACAGGGACGGTGGAGACCCAGTACTTC. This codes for CATQPTGTVETQYF.

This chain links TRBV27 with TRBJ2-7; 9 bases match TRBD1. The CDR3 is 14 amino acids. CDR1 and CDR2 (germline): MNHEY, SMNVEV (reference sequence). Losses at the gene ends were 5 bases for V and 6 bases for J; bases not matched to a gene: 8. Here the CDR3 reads CASSPTGTGIEQYF. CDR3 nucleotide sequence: TGTGCCAGCAGTCCCACCGGGACAGGGATCGAGCAGTACTTC.

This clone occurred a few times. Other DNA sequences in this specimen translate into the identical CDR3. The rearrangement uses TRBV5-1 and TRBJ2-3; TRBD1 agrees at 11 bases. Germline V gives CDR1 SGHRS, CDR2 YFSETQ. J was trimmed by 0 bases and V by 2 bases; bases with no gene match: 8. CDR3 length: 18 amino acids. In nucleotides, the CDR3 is TGCGCCAGCAGCTTAGGGACAGGGGGTTATCTGAGCACAGATACGCAGTATTTT. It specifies CASSLGTGGYLSTDTQYF.

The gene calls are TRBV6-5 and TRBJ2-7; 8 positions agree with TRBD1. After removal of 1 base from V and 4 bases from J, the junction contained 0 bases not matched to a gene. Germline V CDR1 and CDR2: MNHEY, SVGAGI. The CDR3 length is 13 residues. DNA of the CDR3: TGTGCCAGCAGTTACTGGACAGGGTACGAGCAGTACTTC. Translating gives CASSYWTGYEQYF.

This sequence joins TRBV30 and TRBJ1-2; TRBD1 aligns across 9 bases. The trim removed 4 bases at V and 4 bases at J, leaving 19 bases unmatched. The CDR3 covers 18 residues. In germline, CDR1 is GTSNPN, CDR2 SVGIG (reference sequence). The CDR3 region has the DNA TGTGCCTGGACCGGAACCGGGACAGGGAGTGATTTTGGCTATGGCTACACCTTC. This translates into CAWTGTGTGSDFGYGYTF.

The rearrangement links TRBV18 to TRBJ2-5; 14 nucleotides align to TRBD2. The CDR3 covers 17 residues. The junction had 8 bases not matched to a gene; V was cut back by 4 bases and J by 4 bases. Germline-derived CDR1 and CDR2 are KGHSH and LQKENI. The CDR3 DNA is TGTGCCAGCTCACTTCTCGCCGGGACTAGCGGGGGAGAGACCCAGTACTTC. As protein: CASSLLAGTSGGETQYF.

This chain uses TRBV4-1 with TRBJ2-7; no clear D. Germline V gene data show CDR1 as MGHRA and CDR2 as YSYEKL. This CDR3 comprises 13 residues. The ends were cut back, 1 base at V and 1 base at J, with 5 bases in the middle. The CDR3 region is CASSQGGSYEQYF. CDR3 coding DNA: TGCGCCAGCAGCCAAGGAGGTTCCTACGAGCAGTACTTC.

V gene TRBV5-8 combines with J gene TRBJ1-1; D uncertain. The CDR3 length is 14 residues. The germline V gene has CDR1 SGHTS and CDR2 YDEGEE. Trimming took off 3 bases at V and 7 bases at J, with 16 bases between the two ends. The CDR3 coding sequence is TGTGCCAGCAGCTACTTCTCCGCGACGGGTGAAGCTTTCTTT. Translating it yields CASSYFSATGEAFF.

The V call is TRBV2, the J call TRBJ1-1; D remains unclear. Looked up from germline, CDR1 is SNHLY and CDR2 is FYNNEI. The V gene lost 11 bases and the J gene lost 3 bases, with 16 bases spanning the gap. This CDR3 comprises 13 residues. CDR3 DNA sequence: TGTGCCTGCGAGACTAGGGTGGACACTGAAGCTTTCTTT. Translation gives CACETRVDTEAFF.

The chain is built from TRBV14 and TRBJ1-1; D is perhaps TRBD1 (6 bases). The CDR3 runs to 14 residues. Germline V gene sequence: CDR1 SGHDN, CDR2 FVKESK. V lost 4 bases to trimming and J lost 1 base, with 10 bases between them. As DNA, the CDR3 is TGTGCCAGCAGCCCACAGGGAAGGAACACTGAAGCTTTCTTT. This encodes CASSPQGRNTEAFF.

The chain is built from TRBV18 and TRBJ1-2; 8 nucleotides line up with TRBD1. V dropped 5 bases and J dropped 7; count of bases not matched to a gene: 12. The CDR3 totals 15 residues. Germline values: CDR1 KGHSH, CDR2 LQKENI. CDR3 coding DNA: TGTGCCAGCTCAGATGACAGGGGCAATAGAGGTGGCTACACCTTC. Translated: CASSDDRGNRGGYTF.

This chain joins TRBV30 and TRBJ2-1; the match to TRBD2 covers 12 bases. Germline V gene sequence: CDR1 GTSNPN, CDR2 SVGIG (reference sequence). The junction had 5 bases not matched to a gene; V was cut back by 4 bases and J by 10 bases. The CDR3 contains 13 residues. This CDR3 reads CAWTSGGALEQFF. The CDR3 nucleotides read TGTGCCTGGACTAGCGGGGGGGCCTTGGAGCAGTTCTTC.

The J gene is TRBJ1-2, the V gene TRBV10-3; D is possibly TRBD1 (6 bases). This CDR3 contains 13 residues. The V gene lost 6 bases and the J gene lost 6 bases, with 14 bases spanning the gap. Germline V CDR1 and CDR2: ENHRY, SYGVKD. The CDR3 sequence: CAISAGQLNGYTF. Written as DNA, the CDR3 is TGTGCCATCAGCGCAGGACAGTTGAATGGCTACACCTTC.

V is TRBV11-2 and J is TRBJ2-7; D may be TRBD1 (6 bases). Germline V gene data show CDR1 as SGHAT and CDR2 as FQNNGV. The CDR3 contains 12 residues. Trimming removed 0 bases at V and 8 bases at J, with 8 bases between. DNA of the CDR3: TGTGCCAGCAGCTTAGAACAGGGCAAGCAGTACTTC. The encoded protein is CASSLEQGKQYF.

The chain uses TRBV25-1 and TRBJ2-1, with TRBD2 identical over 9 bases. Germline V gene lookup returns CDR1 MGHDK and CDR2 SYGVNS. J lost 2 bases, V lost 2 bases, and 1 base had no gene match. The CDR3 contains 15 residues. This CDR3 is CASSEAGGPYNEQFF. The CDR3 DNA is TGTGCCAGCAGTGAAGCGGGGGGGCCCTACAATGAGCAGTTCTTC.

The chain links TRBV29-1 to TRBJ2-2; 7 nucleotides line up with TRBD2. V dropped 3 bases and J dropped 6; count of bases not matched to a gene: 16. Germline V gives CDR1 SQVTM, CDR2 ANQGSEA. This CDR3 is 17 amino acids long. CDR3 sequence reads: CSVDDPTSPGVAGELFF. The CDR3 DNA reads TGCAGCGTTGACGACCCGACTAGCCCGGGGGTCGCCGGGGAGCTGTTTTTT.

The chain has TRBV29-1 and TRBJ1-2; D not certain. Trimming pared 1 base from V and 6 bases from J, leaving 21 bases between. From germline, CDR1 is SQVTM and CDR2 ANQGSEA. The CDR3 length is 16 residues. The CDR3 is CSVEGGWPLSMDGYTF. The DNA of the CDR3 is TGCAGCGTTGAAGGAGGGTGGCCCCTTAGTATGGATGGCTACACCTTC.

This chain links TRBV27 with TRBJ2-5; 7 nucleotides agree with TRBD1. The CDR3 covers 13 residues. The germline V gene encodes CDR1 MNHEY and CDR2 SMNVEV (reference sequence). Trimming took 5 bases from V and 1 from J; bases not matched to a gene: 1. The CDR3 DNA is TGTGCCAGCAGTCGACAGGGCCAAGAGACCCAGTACTTC. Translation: CASSRQGQETQYF.

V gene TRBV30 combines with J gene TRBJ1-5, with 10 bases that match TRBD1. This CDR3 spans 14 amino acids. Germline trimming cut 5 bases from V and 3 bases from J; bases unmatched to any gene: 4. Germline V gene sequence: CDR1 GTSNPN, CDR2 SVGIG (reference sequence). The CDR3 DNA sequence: TGTGCCTGGGGGGACAGGGGTACCAATCAGCCCCAGCATTTT. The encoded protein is CAWGDRGTNQPQHF.

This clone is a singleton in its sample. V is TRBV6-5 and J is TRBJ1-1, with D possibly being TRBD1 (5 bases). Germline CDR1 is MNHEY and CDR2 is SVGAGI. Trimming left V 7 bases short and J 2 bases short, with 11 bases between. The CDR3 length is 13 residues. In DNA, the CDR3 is TGTGCCAGCACTAACAGGATCAACACTGAAGCTTTCTTT. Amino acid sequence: CASTNRINTEAFF.

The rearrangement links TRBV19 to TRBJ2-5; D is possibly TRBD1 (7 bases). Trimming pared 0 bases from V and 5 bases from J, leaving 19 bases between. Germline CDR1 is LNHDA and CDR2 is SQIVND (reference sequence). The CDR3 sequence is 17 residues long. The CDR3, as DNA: TGTGCCAGTAGTATAGAGAAAGGGGCCGGAGGGGGCGAGACCCAGTACTTC. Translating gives CASSIEKGAGGGETQYF.

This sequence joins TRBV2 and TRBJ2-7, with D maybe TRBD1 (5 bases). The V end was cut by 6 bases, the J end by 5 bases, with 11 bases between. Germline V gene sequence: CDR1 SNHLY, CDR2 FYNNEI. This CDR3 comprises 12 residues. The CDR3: CASRAPGNEQYF. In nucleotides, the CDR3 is TGTGCCAGCAGGGCCCCAGGGAACGAGCAGTACTTC.

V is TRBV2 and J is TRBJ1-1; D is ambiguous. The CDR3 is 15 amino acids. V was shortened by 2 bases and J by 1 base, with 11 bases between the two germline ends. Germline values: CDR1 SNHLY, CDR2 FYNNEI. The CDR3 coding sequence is TGTGCCAGCAGTGAAAGCGCACCGAGGAACACTGAAGCTTTCTTT. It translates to CASSESAPRNTEAFF.

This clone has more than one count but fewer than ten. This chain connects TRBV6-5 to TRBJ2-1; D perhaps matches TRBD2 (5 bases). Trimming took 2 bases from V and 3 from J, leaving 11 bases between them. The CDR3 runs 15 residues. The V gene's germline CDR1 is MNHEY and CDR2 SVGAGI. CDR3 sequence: CASSYSLAGYNEQFF. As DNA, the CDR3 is TGTGCCAGCAGTTACAGTCTAGCTGGCTACAATGAGCAGTTCTTC.

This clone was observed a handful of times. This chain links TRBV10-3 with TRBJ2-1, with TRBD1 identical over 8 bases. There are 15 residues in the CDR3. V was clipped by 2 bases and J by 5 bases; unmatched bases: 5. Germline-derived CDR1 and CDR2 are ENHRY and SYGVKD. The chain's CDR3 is CAISEDGQGNNEQFF. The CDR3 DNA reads TGTGCCATCAGTGAGGACGGACAGGGTAACAATGAGCAGTTCTTC.

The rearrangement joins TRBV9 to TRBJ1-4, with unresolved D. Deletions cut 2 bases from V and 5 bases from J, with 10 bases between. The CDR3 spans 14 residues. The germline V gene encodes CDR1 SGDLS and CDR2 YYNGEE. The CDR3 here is CASSVGSLNEKLFF. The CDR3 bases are TGTGCCAGCAGCGTCGGGAGTTTAAATGAAAAACTGTTTTTT.